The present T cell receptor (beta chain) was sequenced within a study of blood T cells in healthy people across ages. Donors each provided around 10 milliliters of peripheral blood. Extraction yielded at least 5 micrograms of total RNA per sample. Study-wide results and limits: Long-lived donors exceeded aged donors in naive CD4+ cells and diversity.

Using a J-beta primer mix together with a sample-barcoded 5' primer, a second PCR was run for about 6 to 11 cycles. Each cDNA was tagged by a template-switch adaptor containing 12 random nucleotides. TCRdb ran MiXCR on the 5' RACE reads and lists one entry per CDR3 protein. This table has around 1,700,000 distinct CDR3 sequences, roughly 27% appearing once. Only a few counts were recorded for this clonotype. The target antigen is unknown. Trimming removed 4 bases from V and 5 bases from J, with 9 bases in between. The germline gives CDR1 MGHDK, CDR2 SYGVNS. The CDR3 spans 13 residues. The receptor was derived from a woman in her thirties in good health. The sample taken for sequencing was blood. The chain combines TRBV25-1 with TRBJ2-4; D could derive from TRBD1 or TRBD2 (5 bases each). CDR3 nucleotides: TGTGCCAGCAGTGTGGGACGGGAAAACATTCAGTACTTC. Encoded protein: CASSVGRENIQYF.